Shown below are 13 T cell receptor beta chains from a single sample sequenced in a study of T-cell memory formation after mild COVID-19 (dated by TCRdb to the early 2020s). The library was generated by 5' RACE. The sequencing machine was an Illumina NovaSeq 6000. TCRdb applied fastp at Q25 and MiXCR to the public reads, then kept only in-frame beta chains. Every CDR3 protein is listed once, alongside the most common genes and DNA of its rows. The sample profile shows roughly 340,000 distinct CDR3 sequences; approximately 15% of them were found once. The biggest ten clones account for approximately 20% of the sample. Material: PBMCs or a T cell subset sorted from them (not recorded which). These receptors were obtained from a man aged 18 to 29 who had mild COVID-19 (a few samples of this study predate the infection). The sample titles of this study are shuffled in the database, so cell type and time point are left out; the donor was told from shared clones.

Only a few counts were recorded for this clonotype. The chain has TRBV7-3 and TRBJ2-5; 13 nucleotides agree with TRBD2. Germline V gives CDR1 SGHTA, CDR2 FQGTGA. The CDR3 is 16 amino acids. The J segment lost 2 bases and the V segment lost 6 bases, leaving 6 bases of the junction unmatched. The CDR3 loop reads CASSRGGLAGQETQYF. The CDR3 bases are TGTGCCAGCAGTAGGGGGGGACTAGCGGGGCAAGAGACCCAGTACTTC.

V and J are TRBV9 and TRBJ1-1; D is unresolved. V shed 0 bases and J shed 0 bases, with 6 bases lying between them. Per the germline V gene, CDR1 is SGDLS and CDR2 is YYNGEE. This CDR3 spans 14 amino acids. The CDR3 DNA sequence: TGTGCCAGCAGCGTAGCTGGAATGAACACTGAAGCTTTCTTT. Translating gives CASSVAGMNTEAFF.

The CDR3 DNA sequence: TGCGCCAGCAGCCAAGTCGGGCGGGCTGTTGTGGCAGATACGCAGTATTTT. Encoded protein: CASSQVGRAVVADTQYF. The rearrangement joins TRBV4-1 to TRBJ2-3; maybe TRBD2 (5 bases). Germline V gives CDR1 MGHRA, CDR2 YSYEKL. This CDR3 is 17 amino acids long. The V gene lost 1 base and the J gene lost 4 bases, with 18 bases spanning the gap.

This clonotype was detected many times. V gene TRBV5-6 combines with J gene TRBJ2-7, with D unresolved. CDR1 is SGHDT, CDR2 YYEEEE, per germline. Trimming removed 4 bases at V and 3 bases at J, with 5 bases between. CDR3 size: 11 residues. The CDR3: CASSVNYEQYF. In DNA form, the CDR3 reads TGTGCCAGCAGCGTCAACTACGAGCAGTACTTC.

This clonotype has more than one count but fewer than ten. This sequence joins TRBV27 and TRBJ2-7, with 8 bases matching TRBD1. This CDR3 has 14 amino acids. Germline V gives CDR1 MNHEY, CDR2 SMNVEV (reference sequence). V lost 4 bases to trimming and J lost 7 bases; unmatched junction nucleotides: 9. This CDR3 is CASSSLTGAGEQYV. The CDR3 nucleotides are TGTGCCAGCAGTTCGCTGACAGGGGCAGGGGAGCAGTACGTC.

This clonotype was detected many times. The rearrangement joins TRBV7-3 to TRBJ2-3, with TRBD1 matching 9 bases. Germline V CDR1 and CDR2: SGHTA, FQGTGA. The ends lost 1 base at V and 3 bases at J; junction bases unmatched: 5. The CDR3 has 16 residues. The CDR3, as DNA: TGTGCCAGCAGCTTAAGAACGGGACAGGGAACAGATACGCAGTATTTT. Protein sequence: CASSLRTGQGTDTQYF. The variable domain in full, with the rest retrieved from reference TRBV7-3 and TRBJ2-3, is GAGVSQTPSNKVTEKGKYVELRCDPISGHTALYWYRQSLGQGPEFLIYFQGTGAADDSGLPNDRFFAVRPEGSVSTLKIQRTERGDSAVYLCASSLRTGQGTDTQYFGPGTRLTVL.

This clonotype was recorded a few times. The chain combines TRBV6-5 with TRBJ2-3, with 7 bases aligning to TRBD2. CDR1 is MNHEY, CDR2 SVGAGI, per germline. The V segment lost 0 bases and the J segment 2 bases; nucleotides outside the gene matches: 5. The CDR3 runs to 16 residues. CDR3 nucleotide sequence: TGTGCCAGCAGTTACTCGACCGGGGGGAACACAGATACGCAGTATTTT. Its protein product is CASSYSTGGNTDTQYF.

This clonotype was recorded at least ten times. The rearrangement links TRBV12-3 or TRBV12-4 to TRBJ1-2, with D unclear. Trimming pared 2 bases from V and 4 bases from J, leaving 17 bases between. The CDR3 is 16 amino acids. Here the CDR3 reads CASSLSNPRGTYGYTF. CDR3 bases: TGTGCCAGCAGTTTAAGTAACCCGCGCGGTACCTATGGCTACACCTTC.

This clonotype occurred a few times. The chain combines TRBV7-7 with TRBJ2-1, with TRBD2 matching 10 bases. This CDR3 is built from 14 residues. The trim removed 3 bases at V and 7 bases at J, leaving 3 bases unmatched. Germline CDR1 and CDR2: SSHAT and FNYEAQ (reference sequence). The CDR3 loop reads CASSFGTSANEQFF. CDR3 bases: TGTGCCAGCAGCTTTGGGACTAGCGCAAATGAGCAGTTCTTC.

This clonotype was recorded a few times. The chain uses TRBV18 and TRBJ2-5; the D is unclear. V lost 3 bases and J 1 base, leaving 6 bases between the germline ends. Germline V gene data show CDR1 as KGHSH and CDR2 as LQKENI. The CDR3 runs 13 residues. CDR3 protein: CASSPVGQETQYF. The DNA of the CDR3 is TGTGCCAGCTCACCGGTCGGCCAAGAGACCCAGTACTTC.

The CDR3 region is CASSSFAEADTQYF. CDR3 bases: TGTGCCAGTAGTTCCTTCGCGGAGGCAGATACGCAGTATTTT. This chain joins TRBV19 and TRBJ2-3; tentative D call: TRBD2 (5 bases). The CDR3 runs 14 residues. CDR1 is LNHDA, CDR2 SQIVND, per germline (reference sequence). V gave up 5 bases and J gave up 4 bases, with 13 bases separating them. Using reference TRBV19 and TRBJ2-3 for the parts outside the CDR3, the full variable domain is DGGITQSPKYLFRKEGQNVTLSCEQNLNHDAMYWYRQDPGQGLRLIYYSQIVNDFQKGDIAEGYSVSREKKESFPLTVTSAQKNPTAFYLCASSSFAEADTQYFGPGTRLTVL.

In this sample, this clonotype turned up a few times. The CDR3 coding sequence is TGCGCCAGCAGCCAAGAAGGTCTTGCGGGGGGGATTGAGCAGTTCTTC. Its translation is CASSQEGLAGGIEQFF. The chain combines TRBV4-1 with TRBJ2-1, with 9 bases aligning to TRBD2. The CDR3 is made up of 16 amino acids. Unmatched junction bases numbered 9, after V lost 0 bases and J lost 9 bases. Per germline, CDR1 MGHRA and CDR2 YSYEKL.

The chain is built from TRBV7-9 and TRBJ1-1; D gene ambiguous. V was cut by 4 bases and J by 4 bases, with 19 bases left in between. Germline CDR1 SEHNR, CDR2 FQNEAQ (reference sequence). This CDR3 is built from 16 residues. The CDR3 reads CASSSTRTAVGTEAFF. As DNA, the CDR3 is TGTGCCAGCAGCTCGACGCGGACCGCAGTAGGCACTGAAGCTTTCTTT.